The TCR beta chain described here comes from a study of T cell responses to AZD1222 COVID-19 vaccine. Study-wide context: Analysis merged second doses at about 4 or about 12 weeks.

Findings of the study overall: No repertoire was sampled before or during the peak T cell response, only after it. The donor cohort was predominantly white British with a female majority, and clonal diversity may have been underestimated. Reports say nearly half of spike-specific TCRs go after unmutated variant regions.

The table lists this clone with a count of one. The antigen remains unidentified. V was pared by 3 bases and J by 5 bases, with 5 bases of the junction left unmatched. Germline loops: CDR1 SGHVS, CDR2 FQNEAQ. The CDR3 runs 16 residues. Clones were read by immunoSEQ multiplex PCR, and TCRdb kept only the in-frame ones, dropping some. The sample consists of more than 95,000 clones, approximately 90% of them appearing once. The sample in question was peripheral blood, obtained on day 0 of AZD1222 vaccination. The V and J genes are TRBV7-8 and TRBJ2-3; the match to TRBD2 covers 13 bases. This TCR was recovered from an adult in good health. Written as DNA, the CDR3 is TGTGCCAGCAGCTTTAGGACTAGCGGGAGTGGAGATACGCAGTATTTT. Its translation is CASSFRTSGSGDTQYF.